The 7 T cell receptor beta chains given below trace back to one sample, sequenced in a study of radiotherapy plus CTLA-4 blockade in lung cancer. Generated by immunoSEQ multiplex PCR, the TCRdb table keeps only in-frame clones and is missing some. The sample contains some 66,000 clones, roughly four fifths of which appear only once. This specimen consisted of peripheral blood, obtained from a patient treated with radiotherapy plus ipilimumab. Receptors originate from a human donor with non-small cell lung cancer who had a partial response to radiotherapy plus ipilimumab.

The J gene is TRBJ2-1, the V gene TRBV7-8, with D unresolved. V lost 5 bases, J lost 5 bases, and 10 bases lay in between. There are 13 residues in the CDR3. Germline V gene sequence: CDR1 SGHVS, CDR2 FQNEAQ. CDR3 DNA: TGTGCCAGCAGCACCGACTCGAACAATGAGCAGTTCTTC. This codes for CASSTDSNNEQFF.

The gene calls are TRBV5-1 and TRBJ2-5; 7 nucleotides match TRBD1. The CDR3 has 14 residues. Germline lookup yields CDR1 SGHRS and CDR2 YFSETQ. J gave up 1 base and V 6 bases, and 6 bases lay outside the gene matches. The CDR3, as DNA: TGCGCCAGCAATAATCGACAGGGCCAAGAGACCCAGTACTTC. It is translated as CASNNRQGQETQYF. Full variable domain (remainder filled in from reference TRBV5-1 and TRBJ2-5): KAGVTQTPRYLIKTRGQQVTLSCSPISGHRSVSWYQQTPGQGLQFLFEYFSETQRNKGNFPGRFSGRQFSNSRSEMNVSTLELGDSALYLCASNNRQGQETQYFGPGTRLLVL.

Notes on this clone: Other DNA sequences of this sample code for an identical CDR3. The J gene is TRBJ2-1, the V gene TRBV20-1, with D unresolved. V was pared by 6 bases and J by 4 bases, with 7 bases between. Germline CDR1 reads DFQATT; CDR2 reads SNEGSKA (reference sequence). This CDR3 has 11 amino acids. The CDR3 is CSARSYNEQFF. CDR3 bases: TGCAGTGCCCGGAGTTACAATGAGCAGTTCTTC.

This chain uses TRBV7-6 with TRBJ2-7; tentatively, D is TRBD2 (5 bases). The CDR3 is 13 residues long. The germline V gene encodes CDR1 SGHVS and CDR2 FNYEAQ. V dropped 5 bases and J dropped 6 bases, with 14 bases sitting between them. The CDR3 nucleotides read TGTGCCAGCAGCCCAAACACTGCGGGCGAGCAGTACTTC. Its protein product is CASSPNTAGEQYF.

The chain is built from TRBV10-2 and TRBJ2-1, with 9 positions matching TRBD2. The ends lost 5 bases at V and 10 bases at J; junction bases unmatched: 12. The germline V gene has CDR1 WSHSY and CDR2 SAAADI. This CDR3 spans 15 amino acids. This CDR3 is CASSSAGGKQGEQFF. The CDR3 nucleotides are TGCGCCAGCAGTTCAGCGGGAGGCAAACAGGGGGAGCAGTTCTTC.

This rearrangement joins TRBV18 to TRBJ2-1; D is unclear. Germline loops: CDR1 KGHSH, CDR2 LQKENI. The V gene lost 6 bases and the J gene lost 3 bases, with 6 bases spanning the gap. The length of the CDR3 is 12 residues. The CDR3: CASSPSYNEQFF. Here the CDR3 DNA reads TGTGCCAGCTCCCCCAGCTACAATGAGCAGTTCTTC.

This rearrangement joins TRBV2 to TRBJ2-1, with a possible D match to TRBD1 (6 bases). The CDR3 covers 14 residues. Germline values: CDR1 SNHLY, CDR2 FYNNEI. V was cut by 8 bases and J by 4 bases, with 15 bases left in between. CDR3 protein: CASGGTGKYNEQFF. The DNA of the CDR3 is TGTGCCAGCGGGGGAACAGGGAAATACAATGAGCAGTTCTTC. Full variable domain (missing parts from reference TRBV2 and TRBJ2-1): EPEVTQTPSHQVTQMGQEVILRCVPISNHLYFYWYRQILGQKVEFLVSFYNNEISEKSEIFDDQFSVERPDGSNFTLKIRSTKLEDSAMYFCASGGTGKYNEQFFGPGTRLTVL.